This T cell receptor (beta chain) was identified during a study of graft-versus-host responses after intestinal transplantation. Study in general: The study gave all recipients anti-thymocyte globulin induction, then tacrolimus and steroids for about 3 years. Findings and limits, study-wide: Subjects displaying graft-donor T cell macrochimerism possessed elevated graft-versus-host to host-versus-graft clonal ratios inside allografts. After transplant, early declines in HvG clones were associated with peak levels of circulating GvH clones. Researchers found GvH clones in recipient marrow, and some showed up first in ileum or blood.

The assay was immunoSEQ multiplex PCR, and TCRdb's table has in-frame clones only and misses some. The sample consists of roughly 69,000 clones, roughly nine tenths of them appearing once. Regarding this clone: Its antigen is not known.

From germline, CDR1 is SGHKS and CDR2 YYEKEE (reference sequence). With 4 bases clipped from V and 4 bases from J, the junction kept 5 bases outside the gene matches. CDR3 length equals 14 residues. The source of this sequence is a human donor who was the organ donor for an intestinal transplant. The V call is TRBV5-5, the J call TRBJ1-5; 7 nucleotides match TRBD1. The specimen comprised unstimulated CD8+ T cells sorted from spleen or lymph node cells, sampled before transplant. The CDR3 spells CASSPGDRNQPQHF. The DNA for the CDR3 is TGTGCCAGCAGCCCCGGGGACAGAAATCAGCCCCAGCATTTT.